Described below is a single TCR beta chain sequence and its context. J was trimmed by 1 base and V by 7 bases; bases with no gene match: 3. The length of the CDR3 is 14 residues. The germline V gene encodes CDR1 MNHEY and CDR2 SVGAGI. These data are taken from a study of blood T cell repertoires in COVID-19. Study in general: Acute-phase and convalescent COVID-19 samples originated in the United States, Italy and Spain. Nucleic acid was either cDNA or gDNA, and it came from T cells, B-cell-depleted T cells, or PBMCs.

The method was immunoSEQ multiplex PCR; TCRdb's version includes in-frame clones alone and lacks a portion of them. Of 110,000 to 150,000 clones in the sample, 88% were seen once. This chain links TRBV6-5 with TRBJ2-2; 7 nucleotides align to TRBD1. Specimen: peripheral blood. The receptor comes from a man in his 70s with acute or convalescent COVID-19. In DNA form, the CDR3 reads TGTGCCAGCATTCGACAGGGGAACACCGGGGAGCTGTTTTTT. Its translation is CASIRQGNTGELFF.